Listed below are T cell receptor beta chains from one sample, sequenced in a study of CD8+CD57+ T cells in acquired aplastic anemia. TCRdb passed the reads through MiXCR, listing each CDR3 protein once. The sample yields around 180,000 distinct CDR3 sequences, under 75% seen once. Source material: sorted CD4+, CD8+, or CD8+CD57+ T cells (not recorded which) from PBMCs. These receptors came from a human donor in good health. CDR3s include the opening cysteine and the closing phenylalanine or tryptophan. The D gene is left open where the match is weak. Size is stated for part of the rows, as once, few or many counts, or as a class when the clone is expanded.

abundance	d_gene	j_gene	v_gene	CDR3aa	CDR3nt
few	-	TRBJ2-1	TRBV27	CASSLSAGEQFF	TGTGCCAGCAGTTTATCAGCGGGTGAGCAGTTCTTC
-	TRBD1	TRBJ2-7	TRBV20-1	CSANDRGQGYEQYF	TGCAGTGCTAACGACAGGGGGCAAGGCTACGAGCAGTACTTC
-	TRBD1	TRBJ2-7	TRBV6-5	CASSEDRGGDEQYF	TGCGCCAGCAGTGAAGACAGGGGAGGCGACGAGCAGTACTTC
-	-	TRBJ2-4	TRBV6-1	CASMVDPGNIQYF	TGTGCCAGCATGGTAGACCCGGGGAACATTCAGTACTTC
-	TRBD1	TRBJ1-1	TRBV12-3/TRBV12-4	CASSLKGATEAFF	TGTGCCAGCAGTTTAAAGGGGGCGACAGAAGCTTTCTTT
many	-	TRBJ2-5	TRBV7-9	CASSPALKEAQYF	TGTGCCAGCAGCCCGGCTTTGAAGGAGGCCCAGTACTTC
many	TRBD1	TRBJ1-3	TRBV29-1	CSVGTGAGNTIYF	TGCAGCGTTGGGACAGGGGCTGGAAACACCATATATTTT
-	-	TRBJ2-7	TRBV24-1	CATSILWGDEQYF	TGTGCCACCTCAATCCTGTGGGGGGACGAGCAGTACTTC
-	-	TRBJ1-6	TRBV7-6	CASSPKTYNSPLHF	TGTGCCAGCAGCCCAAAAACATATAATTCACCCCTCCACTTT
many	TRBD2	TRBJ2-5	TRBV13	CASSERLAGGQETQYF	TGTGCCAGCAGCGAGAGACTAGCGGGAGGCCAAGAGACCCAGTACTTC
-	-	TRBJ1-1	TRBV20-1	CSAKPGTVDEAFF	TGCAGTGCTAAGCCCGGGACGGTCGATGAAGCTTTCTTT
few	-	TRBJ1-1	TRBV3-1	CASSQGSENTEAFF	TGTGCCAGCAGCCAAGGATCAGAGAACACTGAAGCTTTCTTT
-	TRBD2	TRBJ2-2	TRBV7-9	CASNLSGLGDTGELFF	TGTGCCAGCAACTTGTCCGGACTAGGGGACACCGGGGAGCTGTTTTTT
many	-	TRBJ1-1	TRBV29-1	CSVQLGGSLNTEAFF	TGCAGCGTTCAGTTGGGGGGGAGCTTGAACACTGAAGCTTTCTTT
-	-	TRBJ1-5	TRBV5-4	CASSLSGQPRHF	TGTGCCAGCAGCTTGTCAGGGCAGCCCCGGCATTTT
once	-	TRBJ1-6	TRBV7-2	CASSLVGQGGNSPLHF	TGTGCCAGCAGCTTAGTAGGCCAGGGTGGTAATTCACCCCTCCACTTT
many	-	TRBJ2-5	TRBV7-6	CASSFGDIAQETQYF	TGTGCCAGCAGCTTCGGGGACATCGCCCAAGAGACCCAGTACTTC
-	TRBD1	TRBJ2-1	TRBV10-3	CAISADVRGTGYEQFF	TGTGCCATCAGTGCCGACGTCCGGGGGACAGGGTATGAGCAGTTCTTC
once	TRBD2	TRBJ2-5	TRBV19	CASSMGGGETQYF	TGTGCCAGTAGTATGGGGGGGGGAGAGACCCAGTACTTC
many	TRBD1	TRBJ2-1	TRBV7-9	CASSHFDRVSDEQFF	TGTGCCAGCAGCCATTTTGACAGGGTGTCCGATGAGCAGTTCTTC
-	-	TRBJ1-2	TRBV7-9	CASSPERAGGYTF	TGTGCCAGCAGTCCTGAGAGGGCGGGCGGCTACACCTTC
few	TRBD1	TRBJ1-5	TRBV20-1	CSARMGQGSPHQPQHF	TGCAGTGCTAGAATGGGACAGGGTTCCCCTCATCAGCCCCAGCATTTT